This T cell receptor beta chain was sequenced during a study of T-cell memory formation after mild COVID-19 (dated by TCRdb to 2020 to 2022). Regarding the research as a whole: Most TCR sequence clusters were specific to one of the two donors. In a couple of donors, T-cell clones that expanded and contracted after mild COVID-19 were followed by sequencing TCRalpha and TCRbeta repertoires longitudinally. The cohort was made up of two young adult volunteers, one female and one male, who were previously healthy. The full study reports these points: Contracting CD4+ clones appeared mostly in the CM and EM memory subsets, whereas CD8+ clones were enriched in EMRA. Only a couple of mild cases were covered by the study, and larger cohorts that include severe cases with pre-infection samples were considered necessary. Some responding clones were found in pre-infection memory, which suggests that pre-existing cross-reactive memory T cells took part in the SARS-CoV-2 response. From day 15 to 85, contracting clones showed balanced CD4/CD8 phenotypes, whereas a second wave of clones that expanded from day 15 to 37 leaned towards CD4+. The second-wave clones that peaked on day 37 were not confirmed to be SARS-CoV-2 specific.

This clonotype has only one observation. Its antigen is unknown. The DNA is omitted, as the CDR3 cannot be located on it reliably, and the CDR3 follows TCRdb's listing. CDR1 and CDR2, looked up from the germline V gene (reference sequence), are DFQATT and SNEGSKA. From the cysteine up to the phenylalanine, the CDR3 has a length of 24 residues. Ficoll-Paque density gradient centrifugation was used to isolate PBMCs. Instrument on record: Illumina NovaSeq 6000. Using 5'RACE with constant-segment primers, TCRalpha and TCRbeta cDNA libraries were constructed, with sample barcodes and unique molecular identifiers added in the process. Trizol reagent was used to extract RNA from every sample. Libraries were amplified in two PCR steps, with a second sample barcode and Illumina TruSeq adapters added in the second step. Sequencing of libraries was performed on an Illumina NovaSeq with 2 x 150 bp paired-end reads. The authors' pipeline ran thus. With migec v1.2.7, reads were demultiplexed and then collapsed into UMI-guided consensus sequences. With mixcr v2.1.11, UMI consensuses were aligned to TRA and TRB V and J templates and assembled into clonotypes. Clonotypes were classified as expanded or contracted when called significant by both edgeR and NoisET, with noise models trained on biological replicates. For edgeR calls, the thresholds were a false discovery rate-adjusted p below 0.01 and a log2 fold-change of 1. As an exploratory analysis of dynamics, max-normalized trajectories of the 1000 most abundant clonotypes were examined with PCA combined with hierarchical clustering. Separately sequenced CD4+ and CD8+ repertoires were used to assign the CD4 or CD8 phenotype of responding clones. TCRdb passed the public sequencing reads through fastp at Q25 and MiXCR, retaining productive beta sequences. Every CDR3 protein is listed once, alongside the most common genes and DNA of its rows. The V and J calls reflect TCRdb's pipeline rather than the authors' work. The sample has around 100,000 distinct CDR3 sequences on record, about a fifth of them singletons. 41% of the sample goes to the ten largest clones.

Sequenced sample: PBMCs or a T cell subset sorted from them (not recorded which). The rearrangement joined TRBV20-1 to TRBJ2-3; whether TRBD2, the table's D call, matches the DNA was not checked. The receptor comes from a man aged 18 to 29 who had mild COVID-19 (a few samples of this study predate the infection). The sample titles of this study are shuffled in the database, so cell type and time point are left out; the donor was told from shared clones. CDR3 reads: CSARPSGGAVRSILAQRGGGTQYF.